This is a list of T cell receptor beta chains from one sample in a study of human T cells and chemical hapten exposure. TCRdb re-called the RACE reads through MiXCR, storing one row per CDR3 protein. Of 110,000 to 150,000 distinct CDR3 sequences in the sample, 10% to 15% were seen once. The specimen was whole blood, collected in connection with sensitization to the hapten diphenylcyclopropenone (DPC). These receptors originate from a woman in her fifties or sixties with alopecia areata. Some clones in this sample may be carry-over from other donors' samples. Both conserved end residues are part of each CDR3. Fields, in order: D gene, J gene, V gene, clone size, CDR3 DNA, CDR3 protein. D genes are given only for firm matches. Not every row has a clone size; where given, it reads once, few, many or a size class.

D gene: .
J gene: TRBJ1-1
V gene: TRBV20-1
clone size: few
CDR3 DNA: TGCAGTGCTAGAACCGGATCCCAGAACACTGAAGCTTTCTTT
CDR3 protein: CSARTGSQNTEAFF

D gene: .
J gene: TRBJ2-7
V gene: TRBV27
clone size: once
CDR3 DNA: TGTGCCAGCAGAGCAGGTTCGGGCTACGAGCAGTACTTC
CDR3 protein: CASRAGSGYEQYF

D gene: TRBD1
J gene: TRBJ1-1
V gene: TRBV2
clone size: few
CDR3 DNA: TGTGCCAGCAGTAAGGACAGGGGGCTCCCTGAAGCTTTCTTT
CDR3 protein: CASSKDRGLPEAFF

D gene: .
J gene: TRBJ1-6
V gene: TRBV7-8
clone size: .
CDR3 DNA: TGTGCCAGCAGCTTAGAAAGACAGCTGAGCTCCTATAATTCACCCCTCCACTTT
CDR3 protein: CASSLERQLSSYNSPLHF

D gene: .
J gene: TRBJ2-3
V gene: TRBV13
clone size: many
CDR3 DNA: TGTGCCAGCAGCCTAGGGACTAGCACAGATACGCAGTATTTT
CDR3 protein: CASSLGTSTDTQYF

D gene: .
J gene: TRBJ2-5
V gene: TRBV18
clone size: few
CDR3 DNA: TGTGCCAGCTCCCCCAATCAGGGGGGCGAGGAGACCCAGTACTTC
CDR3 protein: CASSPNQGGEETQYF

D gene: .
J gene: TRBJ1-1
V gene: TRBV9
clone size: .
CDR3 DNA: TGTGCCAGCAGCGTAGCTAGCGGGAACACTGAAGCTTTCTTT
CDR3 protein: CASSVASGNTEAFF

D gene: TRBD2
J gene: TRBJ2-3
V gene: TRBV20-1
clone size: .
CDR3 DNA: TGCAGTGCTAAGCCCCTAGCGGGGAGGAGCACAGATACGCAGTATTTT
CDR3 protein: CSAKPLAGRSTDTQYF

D gene: .
J gene: TRBJ1-4
V gene: TRBV20-1
clone size: many
CDR3 DNA: TGCAGTGCTAGATCCGGGTCAGGCGAAAAACTGTTTTTT
CDR3 protein: CSARSGSGEKLFF

D gene: TRBD2
J gene: TRBJ2-7
V gene: TRBV27
clone size: many
CDR3 DNA: TGTGCCAGCAGTGGGTCGGCTAGCGGGAGGGGCGAGCAGTACTTC
CDR3 protein: CASSGSASGRGEQYF

D gene: .
J gene: TRBJ1-4
V gene: TRBV12-3/TRBV12-4
clone size: .
CDR3 DNA: TGTGCCAGCAGTCGACGTAGGGCTAATGAAAAACTGTTTTTT
CDR3 protein: CASSRRRANEKLFF

D gene: .
J gene: TRBJ2-1
V gene: TRBV6-1
clone size: .
CDR3 DNA: TGTGCCAGCAGTGATGACAGGTGGCCCTACAATGAGCAGTTCTTC
CDR3 protein: CASSDDRWPYNEQFF

D gene: .
J gene: TRBJ2-7
V gene: TRBV2
clone size: few
CDR3 DNA: TGTGCCAGCAGTGGCCCCCGTGGCAGGTCCTACGAGCAGTACTTC
CDR3 protein: CASSGPRGRSYEQYF

D gene: .
J gene: TRBJ2-4
V gene: TRBV6-2/TRBV6-3
clone size: few
CDR3 DNA: TGTGCCAGCAGCCAGTTGGGAGCCAACGAGAACATTCAGTACTTC
CDR3 protein: CASSQLGANENIQYF

D gene: .
J gene: TRBJ1-6
V gene: TRBV12-3/TRBV12-4
clone size: few
CDR3 DNA: TGTGCCAGCACGCCCACGAGGGATTCACCCCTCCACTTT
CDR3 protein: CASTPTRDSPLHF

D gene: TRBD1
J gene: TRBJ2-1
V gene: TRBV4-2
clone size: .
CDR3 DNA: TGTGCCAGCAGCCCGCCAGGACAGGGGTTAAGCGATGAGCAGTTCTTC
CDR3 protein: CASSPPGQGLSDEQFF

D gene: TRBD1
J gene: TRBJ1-1
V gene: TRBV7-3
clone size: .
CDR3 DNA: TGTGCCAGCAGCTCGGACAGGGGCACTGAAGCTTTCTTT
CDR3 protein: CASSSDRGTEAFF

D gene: TRBD2
J gene: TRBJ2-3
V gene: TRBV7-8
clone size: few
CDR3 DNA: TGTGCCAGCAGCACGGGACTAGCGGTGGGGACAGATACGCAGTATTTT
CDR3 protein: CASSTGLAVGTDTQYF

D gene: .
J gene: TRBJ2-2
V gene: TRBV2
clone size: few
CDR3 DNA: TGTGCCAGCAGTGGTCCCGTGGACACCGGGGAGCTGTTTTTT
CDR3 protein: CASSGPVDTGELFF

D gene: .
J gene: TRBJ1-1
V gene: TRBV18
clone size: .
CDR3 DNA: TGTGCCAGCTCACCACTTTCCCGGGAAGCTGAAGCTTTCTTT
CDR3 protein: CASSPLSREAEAFF

D gene: .
J gene: TRBJ2-7
V gene: TRBV19
clone size: many
CDR3 DNA: TGTGCCAGTAGTACAAAAGGGGGGCGTTTGAGCTACGAGCAGTACTTC
CDR3 protein: CASSTKGGRLSYEQYF

D gene: .
J gene: TRBJ1-2
V gene: TRBV30
clone size: .
CDR3 DNA: TGTGCCTGGAGTGGGGGGGCAGGCTACACCTTC
CDR3 protein: CAWSGGAGYTF

D gene: TRBD2
J gene: TRBJ2-7
V gene: TRBV7-8
clone size: few
CDR3 DNA: TGTGCCAGCAGCTCCCTGAGAAGCGGGACCTCCTACGAGCAGTACTTC
CDR3 protein: CASSSLRSGTSYEQYF

D gene: .
J gene: TRBJ2-7
V gene: TRBV7-6
clone size: few
CDR3 DNA: TGTGCCAGCAGCGACCCTTCCTACGAGCAGTACTTC
CDR3 protein: CASSDPSYEQYF